These 19 T cell receptor beta chains share one sample of origin, sequenced in a study of graft-versus-host responses after intestinal transplantation. The repertoire was sequenced with immunoSEQ multiplex PCR; TCRdb's copy has only in-frame clones and lacks some. The table lists tens of thousands of clones, about 95% of them singletons. The sequenced sample was PBMCs, obtained 16 days after intestinal transplant. Source of these receptors: a human patient who received an intestinal transplant, so some T cells may come from the graft donor.

The chain couples TRBV28 to TRBJ1-2; D unresolved. V lost 7 bases, J lost 3 bases, and 15 bases lay in between. Germline-derived CDR1 and CDR2 are MDHEN and SYDVKM. This CDR3 is built from 14 residues. Here the CDR3 DNA reads TGTGCCAGCACACGCGCTGAGCAGGACTATGGCTACACCTTC. Encoded protein: CASTRAEQDYGYTF.

This sequence joins TRBV19 and TRBJ2-3; D might be TRBD2 (5 bases). The V end lost 3 bases, the J end lost 5 bases, and 12 bases lay between the germline ends. This CDR3 region has 14 residues. CDR1 is LNHDA, CDR2 SQIVND, per germline (reference sequence). The CDR3 bases are TGTGCCAGTAGTATGAGGGAGAGCGGAGATACGCAGTATTTT. Protein product: CASSMRESGDTQYF.

The chain has TRBV15 and TRBJ2-7; TRBD2 might be the D (6 bases). V was clipped by 9 bases and J by 2 bases, with 14 bases between them. Germline V gene lookup returns CDR1 LNHNV and CDR2 YYDKDF (reference sequence). The CDR3 loop spans 13 amino acids. The CDR3 DNA is TGTGCCACTAAAATAGCGGATACCTACGAGCAGTACTTC. Translation: CATKIADTYEQYF.

This sequence joins TRBV27 and TRBJ2-7; no firm D call. V was shortened by 4 bases and J by 3 bases, with 10 bases between the two germline ends. The CDR3 runs 13 residues. Germline V gene sequence: CDR1 MNHEY, CDR2 SMNVEV (reference sequence). The CDR3 coding sequence is TGTGCCAGCAGTTGGTCCTCAGACTACGAGCAGTACTTC. Translation: CASSWSSDYEQYF.

The chain carries TRBV5-4 and TRBJ2-5; the D gene is possibly TRBD1 (6 bases). The germline gives CDR1 SGHNT, CDR2 YYREEE (reference sequence). V gave up 2 bases and J gave up 2 bases, with 10 bases separating them. This CDR3 has 14 amino acids. The CDR3 reads CASSLQTGQETQYF. In DNA, the CDR3 is TGTGCCAGCAGCTTACAAACAGGGCAAGAGACCCAGTACTTC.

The chain combines TRBV7-3 with TRBJ1-4; 7 nucleotides align to TRBD1. Germline trimming cut 0 bases from V and 2 bases from J; bases unmatched to any gene: 3. Germline CDR1 is SGHTA and CDR2 is FQGTGA. CDR3 length: 16 residues. The CDR3, as DNA: TGTGCCAGCAGCTTAACAGGCAGGGGGACTAATGAAAAACTGTTTTTT. Translating gives CASSLTGRGTNEKLFF.

This chain links TRBV5-4 with TRBJ1-3, with TRBD1 identical over 8 bases. The CDR3 extends over 14 amino acids. J lost 8 bases, V lost 0 bases, and 4 bases had no gene match. From germline, CDR1 is SGHNT and CDR2 YYREEE (reference sequence). The DNA for the CDR3 is TGTGCCAGCAGCTTGGGCAACAGGGGGGACACCATATATTTT. It encodes CASSLGNRGDTIYF.

V and J are TRBV15 and TRBJ1-6; D not certain. V lost 0 bases and J 7 bases, leaving 13 bases between the germline ends. The CDR3 runs to 16 residues. Per the germline V gene, CDR1 is LNHNV and CDR2 is YYDKDF (reference sequence). The CDR3 is CATSRDRPGKNSPLHF. As DNA, the CDR3 is TGTGCCACCAGCAGAGATCGCCCGGGGAAGAATTCACCCCTCCACTTT. Together with reference TRBV15 and TRBJ1-6, the CDR3 gives the full variable domain: DAMVIQNPRYQVTQFGKPVTLSCSQTLNHNVMYWYQQKSSQAPKLLFHYYDKDFNNEADTPDNFQSRRPNTSFCFLDIRSPGLGDTAMYLCATSRDRPGKNSPLHFGNGTRLTVT.

The J gene is TRBJ2-7, the V gene TRBV27; the match to TRBD1 covers 11 bases. Unmatched junction bases numbered 1, after V lost 9 bases and J lost 0 bases. Germline lookup yields CDR1 MNHEY and CDR2 SMNVEV (reference sequence). The CDR3 runs to 13 residues. DNA for the CDR3: TGTGCCAGTGGGACAGGGGGCTCCTACGAGCAGTACTTC. Residues: CASGTGGSYEQYF.

The chain carries TRBV2 and TRBJ2-3, with D possibly TRBD2 on 6 matching bases. Germline V lookup: CDR1 SNHLY, CDR2 FYNNEI. Trimming took 10 bases from V and 3 from J, leaving 14 bases between them. The CDR3 consists of 13 residues. This CDR3 is CATAYGGTDTQYF. CDR3 sequence (DNA): TGTGCCACTGCCTATGGGGGGACAGATACGCAGTATTTT.

This chain connects TRBV6-4 to TRBJ2-1; TRBD2 agrees at 10 bases. This CDR3 has 15 amino acids. Trimming cost V 6 bases and J 3 bases; bases outside gene matches: 5. Per germline, CDR1 MRHNA and CDR2 SNTAGT. CDR3 sequence: CASSFLAGDYNEQFF. In nucleotides, the CDR3 is TGTGCCAGCAGCTTTCTAGCGGGAGACTACAATGAGCAGTTCTTC.

The chain combines TRBV28 with TRBJ1-1; unclear D gene. CDR1 is MDHEN, CDR2 SYDVKM, per germline. This CDR3 comprises 14 residues. The V end lost 7 bases, the J end lost 0 bases, and 12 bases lay between the germline ends. The CDR3 DNA follows: TGTGCCAGCATTCCCGGGTCCATGAACACTGAAGCTTTCTTT. Protein sequence: CASIPGSMNTEAFF.

The V gene is TRBV18, the J gene TRBJ1-3; 9 nucleotides align to TRBD1. This CDR3 spans 17 amino acids. Germline CDR1 is KGHSH and CDR2 is LQKENI. The J segment lost 4 bases and the V segment lost 3 bases, leaving 10 bases of the junction unmatched. CDR3 protein: CASSPNPDRGYGNTIYF. CDR3 in DNA: TGTGCCAGCTCACCTAATCCGGACAGGGGATACGGAAACACCATATATTTT.

Only one count was recorded for this clone. V and J are TRBV28 and TRBJ1-1; 12 bases map to TRBD1. V lost 6 bases, J lost 5 bases, and 4 bases stayed unmatched. The CDR3 totals 14 residues. The germline gives CDR1 MDHEN, CDR2 SYDVKM. CDR3 sequence reads: CASRGDRGPTEAFF. CDR3 DNA sequence: TGTGCCAGCAGGGGGGACAGGGGGCCGACTGAAGCTTTCTTT. Together with reference TRBV28 and TRBJ1-1, the CDR3 gives the full variable domain: DVKVTQSSRYLVKRTGEKVFLECVQDMDHENMFWYRQDPGLGLRLIYFSYDVKMKEKGDIPEGYSVSREKKERFSLILESASTNQTSMYLCASRGDRGPTEAFFGQGTRLTVV.

The chain employs TRBV6-5 and TRBJ2-4, with 10 bases lining up with TRBD1. The trim removed 0 bases at V and 7 bases at J, leaving 3 bases unmatched. The CDR3 has 15 amino acids. Germline V CDR1 and CDR2: MNHEY, SVGAGI. The CDR3 sequence is CASSYSGTGDNIQYF. The CDR3 DNA sequence: TGTGCCAGCAGTTACTCCGGGACAGGGGACAACATTCAGTACTTC.

The chain joins TRBV7-2 to TRBJ2-1; 11 nucleotides agree with TRBD2. CDR1 is SGHTA and CDR2 is FQGNSA in the germline V gene. The CDR3 spans 17 residues. J gave up 2 bases and V 5 bases, and 8 bases lay outside the gene matches. The CDR3, as DNA: TGTGCCAGCAGCCTTCGGACTAGCGGGTTCACCTACAATGAGCAGTTCTTC. The encoded protein is CASSLRTSGFTYNEQFF.

This clone has just one count. This chain uses TRBV7-9 with TRBJ1-2; D perhaps matches TRBD1 (6 bases). The CDR3 is made up of 15 amino acids. Between the trimmed V and J ends, which lost 0 bases and 0 bases, there was a span of 8 bases. Germline CDR1 and CDR2: SEHNR and FQNEAQ (reference sequence). CDR3 in amino acids: CASSLAQGANYGYTF. The CDR3 DNA reads as TGTGCCAGCAGCTTAGCACAGGGAGCTAACTATGGCTACACCTTC.

This rearrangement joins TRBV5-8 to TRBJ1-1; D ambiguous. Germline V gene data show CDR1 as SGHTS and CDR2 as YDEGEE. The ends were cut back, 4 bases at V and 1 base at J, with 11 bases in the middle. The CDR3 contains 14 residues. DNA for the CDR3: TGTGCCAGCAGCCGACCTTCAAGGAACACTGAAGCTTTCTTT. This encodes CASSRPSRNTEAFF.

The chain combines TRBV11-2 with TRBJ2-7; 10 positions agree with TRBD2. Germline V gene sequence: CDR1 SGHAT, CDR2 FQNNGV. Germline trimming cut 6 bases from V and 2 bases from J; bases unmatched to any gene: 13. The CDR3 runs to 17 residues. DNA of the CDR3: TGTGCCAGCAGTCATTACCCTACTAGCGGGGTCCCCTACGAGCAGTACTTC. This sequence encodes CASSHYPTSGVPYEQYF.